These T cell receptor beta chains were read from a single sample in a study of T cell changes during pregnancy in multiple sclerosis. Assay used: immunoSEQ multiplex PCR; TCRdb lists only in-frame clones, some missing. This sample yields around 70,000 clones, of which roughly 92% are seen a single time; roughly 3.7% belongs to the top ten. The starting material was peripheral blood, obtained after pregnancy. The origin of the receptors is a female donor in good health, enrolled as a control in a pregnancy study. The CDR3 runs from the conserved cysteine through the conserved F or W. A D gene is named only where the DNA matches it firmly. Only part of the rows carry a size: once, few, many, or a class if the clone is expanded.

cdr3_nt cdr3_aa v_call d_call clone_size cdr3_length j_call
TGTGCCAGTAGGCTATCGGGGGATACGCAGTATTTT CASRLSGDTQYF TRBV19 - - 12 TRBJ2-3
TGTGCCAGCAATTCTGAGGGTGAAAAACTGTTTTTT CASNSEGEKLFF TRBV2 - - 12 TRBJ1-4
TGTGCCAGCAGCCCGAAGCGTCAAGCGCTGAACAATGAGCAGTTCTTC CASSPKRQALNNEQFF TRBV9 - - 16 TRBJ2-1
TGTGCCAGCAGCTTTCTGCGGGGGGGCACAGATACGCAGTATTTT CASSFLRGGTDTQYF TRBV7-2 TRBD2 - 15 TRBJ2-3
TGTGCCAGTAGGCCGGGACAGGCTTACAATGAGCAGTTCTTC CASRPGQAYNEQFF TRBV19 TRBD1 - 14 TRBJ2-1
TGTGCCAGCTCAAGGTTACCGCTAGCGAACACCGGGGAGCTGTTTTTT CASSRLPLANTGELFF TRBV18 - - 16 TRBJ2-2
TGCGCCAGCAGCCAAGATTCCCGGGTCGAGCAGTACTTC CASSQDSRVEQYF TRBV4-1 - - 13 TRBJ2-7
TGTGCCAGCGCTCGCGGCAGTAACCCTGGCTACACCTTC CASARGSNPGYTF TRBV2 - - 13 TRBJ1-2
TGTGCCAGCAGTTCTGAACAGGGTCCCCGCTCAGATACGCAGTATTTT CASSSEQGPRSDTQYF TRBV2 - - 16 TRBJ2-3
TGTGCCAGCAGCTGGGGGGGACAGGGCAGCAATCAGCCCCAGCATTTT CASSWGGQGSNQPQHF TRBV5-4 TRBD1 - 16 TRBJ1-5
TGTGCCAGTAGTCTACGCTCTGGACAGGGAATTCGGTACACCTTC CASSLRSGQGIRYTF TRBV19 TRBD1 - 15 TRBJ1-2
TGTGCCACCATCCACACGGAGGATCAGCCCCAGCATTTT CATIHTEDQPQHF TRBV15 - - 13 TRBJ1-5
TGTGCCAGCAGTAGACCCTCACAGGGTAACTATGGCTACACCTTC CASSRPSQGNYGYTF TRBV6-6 - - 15 TRBJ1-2
TGTGCCAGCAGCCGTGGGGAGGATCATCCCCAGCATTTT CASSRGEDHPQHF TRBV9 - - 13 TRBJ1-5
TGTGCCACCAGCAGCCCCGGGACAGGGGGCTACTACGAGCAGTACTTC CATSSPGTGGYYEQYF TRBV15 TRBD1 - 16 TRBJ2-7
TGTGCCTGGAGCCTAGGGCGAGGAGGCAAAAACATTCAGTACTTC CAWSLGRGGKNIQYF TRBV30 - - 15 TRBJ2-4
TGTGCCAGCAGTGACTCGAACGGGTTCAATGAAGCTTTCTTT CASSDSNGFNEAFF TRBV6-4 - - 14 TRBJ1-1
TGTGCCAGCAGCTTTAGCGGGAGGGACACAGATACGCAGTATTTT CASSFSGRDTDTQYF TRBV5-4 TRBD2 once 15 TRBJ2-3
TGTGCCAGCTCACCATTTACGGGACTAGCTGGGGAGACCCAGTACTTC CASSPFTGLAGETQYF TRBV18 TRBD2 - 16 TRBJ2-5
TGTGCCAGTAGAGACAGGCGAGACTCTGGAAACACCATATATTTT CASRDRRDSGNTIYF TRBV19 - - 15 TRBJ1-3
TGTGCCAGCAGTGATGGAGGACTAGCGGGAAGAGAGACCCAGTACTTC CASSDGGLAGRETQYF TRBV2 TRBD2 - 16 TRBJ2-5
TGCGCCAGCAGCCAAGGGGCAGGAGGCGGAGGCAATCAGCCCCAGCATTTT CASSQGAGGGGNQPQHF TRBV4-1 - - 17 TRBJ1-5
TGCGCCAGCAGCCAAGCTCGAGATACGCAGTATTTT CASSQARDTQYF TRBV4-1 - - 12 TRBJ2-3
TGTGCCAGCAGGAAAGCGGCCGGGACAGCTTTGAACACTGAAGCTTTCTTT CASRKAAGTALNTEAFF TRBV2 TRBD1 - 17 TRBJ1-1
TGTGCCAGCAGCTTGGCCGGGGGCCAAGAGACCCAGTACTTC CASSLAGGQETQYF TRBV5-6 - - 14 TRBJ2-5
TGTGCCAGCAGCTTAGTCCCAAACTTACGGGACAGCTTAGCTCATGGCTACACCTTC CASSLVPNLRDSLAHGYTF TRBV11-2 TRBD1 - 19 TRBJ1-2
TGCGCCAGCAGCCAAGCGTCCGACAGGGGTAATGAAAAACTGTTTTTT CASSQASDRGNEKLFF TRBV4-3 TRBD1 once 16 TRBJ1-4
TGTGCCAGCAGATTACAAGAGGCTAGTCGCGAGCAGTACTTC CASRLQEASREQYF TRBV7-2 - - 14 TRBJ2-7
TGTGCCAGCAGTGAAGAAGACACTCGCAATCAGCCCCAGCATTTT CASSEEDTRNQPQHF TRBV6-1 - - 15 TRBJ1-5
TGCGCCAGCAGCCTGGCCAGTTACAATGAGCAGTTCTTC CASSLASYNEQFF TRBV4-3 - - 13 TRBJ2-1
TGCGCCAGCAGAGGGGTAGCGGGGCTCCAAGAGACCCAGTACTTC CASRGVAGLQETQYF TRBV4-1 TRBD2 - 15 TRBJ2-5
TGCGCCAGCAGCGACGGGACTAGCGGGGGGACTACCACCGGGGAGCTGTTTTTT CASSDGTSGGTTTGELFF TRBV5-1 TRBD2 - 18 TRBJ2-2